This T cell receptor (beta chain) was obtained from a study of cytomegalovirus exposure and HLA in healthy donors. Broader study findings: Researchers catalogued approximately 170 TCR beta chains as cytomegalovirus-associated. Within the 95 to 150 validation repertoires, first-cohort TCR clusters tended to co-occur, according to a later analysis. Confirmation was obtained in vitro that a few CMV-associated chains are specific for CMV antigens. Rarity marked most TCR sequences, yet some public TCRs occurred in many donors.

The data were produced by immunoSEQ multiplex PCR, yet TCRdb's version contains in-frame clones alone and is incomplete. This sample yields around 150,000 clones, of which less than 90% are seen a single time; around 3.4% belongs to the top ten. As for this clone: What it binds is not known.

The CDR3 has 14 amino acids. Trimming pared 2 bases from V and 4 bases from J, leaving 10 bases between. Germline V gene data show CDR1 as LGHNA and CDR2 as YSLEER. The source material was PBMCs. The sequence derives from a woman aged 18-29 years in good health and CMV-seropositive. This rearrangement joins TRBV4-3 to TRBJ2-3, with D unresolved. The chain's CDR3 is CASSQSVVSDTQYF. The CDR3 DNA reads TGCGCCAGCAGCCAATCGGTGGTCTCAGATACGCAGTATTTT.